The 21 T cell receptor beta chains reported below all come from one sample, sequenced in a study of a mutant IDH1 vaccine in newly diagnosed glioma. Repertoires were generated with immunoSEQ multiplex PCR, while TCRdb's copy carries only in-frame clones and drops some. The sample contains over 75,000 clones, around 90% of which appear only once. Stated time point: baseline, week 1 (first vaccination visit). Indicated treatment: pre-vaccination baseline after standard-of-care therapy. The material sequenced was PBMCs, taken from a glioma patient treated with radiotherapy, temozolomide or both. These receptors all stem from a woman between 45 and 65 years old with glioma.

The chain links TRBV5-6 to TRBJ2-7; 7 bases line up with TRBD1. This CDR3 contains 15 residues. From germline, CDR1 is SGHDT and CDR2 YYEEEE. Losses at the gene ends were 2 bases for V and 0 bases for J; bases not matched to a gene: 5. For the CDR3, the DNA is TGTGCCAGCAGCTTTCCCGGGACAGCCTCCTACGAGCAGTACTTC. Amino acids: CASSFPGTASYEQYF.

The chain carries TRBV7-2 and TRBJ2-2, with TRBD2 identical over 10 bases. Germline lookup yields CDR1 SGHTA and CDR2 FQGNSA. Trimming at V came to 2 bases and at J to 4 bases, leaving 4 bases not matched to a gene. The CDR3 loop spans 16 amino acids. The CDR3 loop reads CASSLYLAGVTGELFF. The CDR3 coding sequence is TGTGCCAGCAGCTTATATCTAGCGGGAGTCACCGGGGAGCTGTTTTTT.

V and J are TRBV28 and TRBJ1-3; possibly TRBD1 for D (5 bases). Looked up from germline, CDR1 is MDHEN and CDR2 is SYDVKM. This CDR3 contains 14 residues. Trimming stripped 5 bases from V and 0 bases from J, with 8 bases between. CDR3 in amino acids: CASSKTVSGNTIYF. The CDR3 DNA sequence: TGTGCCAGCAGTAAGACAGTCTCTGGAAACACCATATATTTT.

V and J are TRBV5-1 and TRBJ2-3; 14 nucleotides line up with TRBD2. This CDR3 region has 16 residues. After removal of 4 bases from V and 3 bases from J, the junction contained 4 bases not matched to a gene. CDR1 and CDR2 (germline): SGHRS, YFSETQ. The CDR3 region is CASSRGLAGETDTQYF. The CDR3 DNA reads TGCGCCAGCAGCCGGGGACTAGCGGGAGAAACAGATACGCAGTATTTT.

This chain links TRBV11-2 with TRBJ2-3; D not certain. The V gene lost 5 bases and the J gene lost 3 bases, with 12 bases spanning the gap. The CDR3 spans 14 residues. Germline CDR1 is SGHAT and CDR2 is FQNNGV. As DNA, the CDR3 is TGTGCCAGCAGCGATGGGTTGTTGACAGATACGCAGTATTTT. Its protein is CASSDGLLTDTQYF.

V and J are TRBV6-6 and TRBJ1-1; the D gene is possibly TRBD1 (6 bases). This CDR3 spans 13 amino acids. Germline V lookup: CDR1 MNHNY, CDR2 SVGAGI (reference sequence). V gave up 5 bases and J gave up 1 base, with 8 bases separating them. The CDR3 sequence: CASSAGQNTEAFF. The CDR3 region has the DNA TGTGCCAGCAGTGCGGGACAGAACACTGAAGCTTTCTTT.

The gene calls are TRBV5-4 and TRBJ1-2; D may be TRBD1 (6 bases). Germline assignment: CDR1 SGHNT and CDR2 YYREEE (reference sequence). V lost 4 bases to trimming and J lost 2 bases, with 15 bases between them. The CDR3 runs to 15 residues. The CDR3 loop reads CASSNPGTGNYGYTF. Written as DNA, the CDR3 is TGTGCCAGCAGCAACCCGGGAACAGGGAACTATGGCTACACCTTC.

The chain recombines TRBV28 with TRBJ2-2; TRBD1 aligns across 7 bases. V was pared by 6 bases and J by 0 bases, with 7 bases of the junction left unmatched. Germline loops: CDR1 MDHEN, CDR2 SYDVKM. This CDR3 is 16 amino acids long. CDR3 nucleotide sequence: TGTGCCAGCAGAAACTCCGGGACAGCGAACACCGGGGAGCTGTTTTTT. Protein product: CASRNSGTANTGELFF. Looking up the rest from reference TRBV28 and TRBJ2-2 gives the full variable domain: DVKVTQSSRYLVKRTGEKVFLECVQDMDHENMFWYRQDPGLGLRLIYFSYDVKMKEKGDIPEGYSVSREKKERFSLILESASTNQTSMYLCASRNSGTANTGELFFGEGSRLTVL.

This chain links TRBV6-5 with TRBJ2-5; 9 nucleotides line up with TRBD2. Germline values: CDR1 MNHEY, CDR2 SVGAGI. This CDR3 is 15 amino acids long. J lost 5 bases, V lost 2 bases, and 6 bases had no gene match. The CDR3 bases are TGTGCCAGCAGTTACGGGGCGGGAGGGCCTGAGACCCAGTACTTC. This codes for CASSYGAGGPETQYF.

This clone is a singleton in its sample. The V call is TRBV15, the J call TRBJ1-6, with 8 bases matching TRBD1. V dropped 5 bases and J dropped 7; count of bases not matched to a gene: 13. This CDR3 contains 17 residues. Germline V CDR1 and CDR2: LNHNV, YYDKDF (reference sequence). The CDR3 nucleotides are TGTGCCACCAGCCCAAGGCGGACAGGGACTTCGAATTCACCCCTCCACTTT. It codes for CATSPRRTGTSNSPLHF.

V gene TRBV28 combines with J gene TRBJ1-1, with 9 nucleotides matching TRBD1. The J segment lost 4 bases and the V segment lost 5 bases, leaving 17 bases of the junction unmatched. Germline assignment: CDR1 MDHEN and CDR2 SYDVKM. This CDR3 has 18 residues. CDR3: CASSIPPGQGNVGTEAFF. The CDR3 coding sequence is TGTGCCAGCAGTATTCCACCTGGACAGGGGAATGTGGGCACTGAAGCTTTCTTT. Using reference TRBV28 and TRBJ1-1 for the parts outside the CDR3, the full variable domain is DVKVTQSSRYLVKRTGEKVFLECVQDMDHENMFWYRQDPGLGLRLIYFSYDVKMKEKGDIPEGYSVSREKKERFSLILESASTNQTSMYLCASSIPPGQGNVGTEAFFGQGTRLTVV.

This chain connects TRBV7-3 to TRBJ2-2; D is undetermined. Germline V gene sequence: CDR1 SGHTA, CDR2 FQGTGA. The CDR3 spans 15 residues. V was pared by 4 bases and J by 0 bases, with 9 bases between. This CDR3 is CASSYGFANTGELFF. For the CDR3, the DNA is TGTGCCAGCAGCTACGGGTTCGCGAACACCGGGGAGCTGTTTTTT.

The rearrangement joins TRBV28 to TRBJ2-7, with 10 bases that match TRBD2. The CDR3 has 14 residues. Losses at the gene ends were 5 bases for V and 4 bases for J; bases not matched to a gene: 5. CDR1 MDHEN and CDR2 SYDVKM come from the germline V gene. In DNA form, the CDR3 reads TGTGCCAGCAGTCCCGGGACTAGCGAGTACGAGCAGTACTTC. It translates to CASSPGTSEYEQYF.

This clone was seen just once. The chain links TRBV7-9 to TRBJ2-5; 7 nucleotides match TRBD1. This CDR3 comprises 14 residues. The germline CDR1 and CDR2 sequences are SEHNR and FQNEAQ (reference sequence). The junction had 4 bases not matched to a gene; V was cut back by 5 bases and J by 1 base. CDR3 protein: CASSQTGPQETQYF. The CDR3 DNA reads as TGTGCCAGCAGCCAGACAGGGCCCCAAGAGACCCAGTACTTC.

For the CDR3, the DNA is TGTGCCAGCAGCCTGACAGGGGTCAGTTCCTACAATGAGCAGTTCTTC. Translation: CASSLTGVSSYNEQFF. The chain employs TRBV27 and TRBJ2-1; 8 bases map to TRBD1. V lost 6 bases, J lost 1 base, and 8 bases stayed unmatched. There are 16 residues in the CDR3. In germline, CDR1 is MNHEY, CDR2 SMNVEV (reference sequence).

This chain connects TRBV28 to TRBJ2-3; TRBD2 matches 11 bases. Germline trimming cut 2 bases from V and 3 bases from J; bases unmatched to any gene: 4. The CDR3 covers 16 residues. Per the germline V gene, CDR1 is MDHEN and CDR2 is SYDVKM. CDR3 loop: CASSLSWTSGTDTQYF. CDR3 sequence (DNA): TGTGCCAGCAGTTTAAGTTGGACTAGCGGGACAGATACGCAGTATTTT.

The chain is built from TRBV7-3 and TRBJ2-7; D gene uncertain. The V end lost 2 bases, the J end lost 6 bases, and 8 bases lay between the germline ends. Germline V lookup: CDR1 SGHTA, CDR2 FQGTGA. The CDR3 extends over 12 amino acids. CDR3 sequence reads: CASSLGSGEQYF. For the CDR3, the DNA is TGTGCCAGCAGCTTAGGGTCTGGCGAGCAGTACTTC.

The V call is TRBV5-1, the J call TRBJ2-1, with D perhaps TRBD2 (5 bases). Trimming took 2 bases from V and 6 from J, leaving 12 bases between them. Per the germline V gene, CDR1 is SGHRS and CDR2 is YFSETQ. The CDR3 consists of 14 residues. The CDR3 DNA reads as TGCGCCAGCAGCTTTGCCGGGGTCCCCAATGAGCAGTTCTTC. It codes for CASSFAGVPNEQFF.

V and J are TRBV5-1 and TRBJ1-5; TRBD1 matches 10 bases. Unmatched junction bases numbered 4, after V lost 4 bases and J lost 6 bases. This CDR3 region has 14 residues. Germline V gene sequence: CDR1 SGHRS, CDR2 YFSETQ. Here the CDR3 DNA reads TGCGCCAGCAGCCCGACAGGGGGCGGTCAGCCCCAGCATTTT. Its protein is CASSPTGGGQPQHF. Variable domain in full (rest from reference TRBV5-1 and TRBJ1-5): KAGVTQTPRYLIKTRGQQVTLSCSPISGHRSVSWYQQTPGQGLQFLFEYFSETQRNKGNFPGRFSGRQFSNSRSEMNVSTLELGDSALYLCASSPTGGGQPQHFGDGTRLSIL.

CDR3 loop: CASQVETGSSEQYF. The CDR3 DNA sequence: TGTGCCAGCCAGGTAGAGACAGGGTCCAGCGAGCAGTACTTC. V usage is TRBV6-6 and J usage is TRBJ2-7, with 7 bases matching TRBD1. The CDR3 has 14 amino acids. Germline values: CDR1 MNHNY, CDR2 SVGAGI (reference sequence). V lost 8 bases and J lost 6; bases outside the gene matches: 13.

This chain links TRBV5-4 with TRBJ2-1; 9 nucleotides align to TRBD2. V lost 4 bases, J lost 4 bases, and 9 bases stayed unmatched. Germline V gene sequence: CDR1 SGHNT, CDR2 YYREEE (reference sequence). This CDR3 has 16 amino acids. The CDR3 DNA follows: TGTGCCAGCAGCGGGGGACTAGCCGACGATTACAATGAGCAGTTCTTC. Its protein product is CASSGGLADDYNEQFF.